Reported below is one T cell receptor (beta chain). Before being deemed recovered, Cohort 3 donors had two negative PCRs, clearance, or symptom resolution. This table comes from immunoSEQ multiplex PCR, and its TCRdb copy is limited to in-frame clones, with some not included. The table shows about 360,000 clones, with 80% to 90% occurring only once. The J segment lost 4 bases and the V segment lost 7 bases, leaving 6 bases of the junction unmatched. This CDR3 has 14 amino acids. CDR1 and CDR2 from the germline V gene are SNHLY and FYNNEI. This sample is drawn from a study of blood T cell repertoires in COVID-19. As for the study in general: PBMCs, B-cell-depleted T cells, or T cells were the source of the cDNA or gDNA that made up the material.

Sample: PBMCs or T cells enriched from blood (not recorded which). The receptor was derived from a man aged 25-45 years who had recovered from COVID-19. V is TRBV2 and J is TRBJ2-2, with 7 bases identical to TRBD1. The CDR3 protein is CASNPGQATGELFF. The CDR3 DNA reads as TGTGCCAGCAACCCCGGACAGGCCACCGGGGAGCTGTTTTTT.